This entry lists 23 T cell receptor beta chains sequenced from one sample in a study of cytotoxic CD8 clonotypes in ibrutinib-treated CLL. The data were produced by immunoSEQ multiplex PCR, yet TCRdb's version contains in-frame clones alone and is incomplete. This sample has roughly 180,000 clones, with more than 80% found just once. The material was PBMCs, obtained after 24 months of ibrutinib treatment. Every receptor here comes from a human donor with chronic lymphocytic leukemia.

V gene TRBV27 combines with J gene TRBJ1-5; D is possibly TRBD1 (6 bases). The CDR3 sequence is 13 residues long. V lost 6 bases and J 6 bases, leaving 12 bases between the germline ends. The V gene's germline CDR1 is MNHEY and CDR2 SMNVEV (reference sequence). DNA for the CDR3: TGTGCCAGCAGGTGGAGGGGGGTTCAGCCCCAGCATTTT. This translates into CASRWRGVQPQHF.

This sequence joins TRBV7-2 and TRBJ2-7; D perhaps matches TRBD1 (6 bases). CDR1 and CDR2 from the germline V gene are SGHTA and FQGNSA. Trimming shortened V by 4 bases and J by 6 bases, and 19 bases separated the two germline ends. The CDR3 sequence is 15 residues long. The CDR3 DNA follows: TGTGCCAGCAGCTGGGATCCTACAGGGTTTGGCGAGCAGTACTTC. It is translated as CASSWDPTGFGEQYF. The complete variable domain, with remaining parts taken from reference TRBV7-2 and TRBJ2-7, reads GAGVSQSPSNKVTEKGKDVELRCDPISGHTALYWYRQSLGQGLEFLIYFQGNSAPDKSGLPSDRFSAERTGGSVSTLTIQRTQQEDSAVYLCASSWDPTGFGEQYFGPGTRLTVT.

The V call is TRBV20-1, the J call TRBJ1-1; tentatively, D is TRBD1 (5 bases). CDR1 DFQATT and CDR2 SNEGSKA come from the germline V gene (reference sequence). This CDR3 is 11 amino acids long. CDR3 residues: CRPWGGTEAFF. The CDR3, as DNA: TGCAGACCCTGGGGGGGCACTGAAGCTTTCTTT.

CDR3 nucleotides: TGTGCCAGCAGGGGAGCGGGACAGGGGTCCCTAGAAAACGAGCAGTACTTC. This codes for CASRGAGQGSLENEQYF. The chain is built from TRBV2 and TRBJ2-7; 10 bases are shared with TRBD1. Unmatched junction bases numbered 16, after V lost 6 bases and J lost 5 bases. Germline CDR1 is SNHLY and CDR2 is FYNNEI. CDR3 size: 17 residues.

CDR3 nucleotide sequence: TGTGCCAGCAGTCCGAGGACTAGCGGGACCTCCTACAATGAGCAGTTCTTC. This encodes CASSPRTSGTSYNEQFF. The J gene is TRBJ2-1, the V gene TRBV27; 12 bases are a match to TRBD2. The trim removed 5 bases at V and 0 bases at J, leaving 5 bases unmatched. This CDR3 spans 17 amino acids. From germline, CDR1 is MNHEY and CDR2 SMNVEV (reference sequence).

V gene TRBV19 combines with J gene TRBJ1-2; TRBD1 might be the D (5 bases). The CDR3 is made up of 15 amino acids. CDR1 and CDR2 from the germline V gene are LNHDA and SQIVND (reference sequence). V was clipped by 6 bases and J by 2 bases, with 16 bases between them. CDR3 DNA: TGTGCCAGTAGCCCGACGTGGGGCACCAACTATGGCTACACCTTC. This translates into CASSPTWGTNYGYTF.

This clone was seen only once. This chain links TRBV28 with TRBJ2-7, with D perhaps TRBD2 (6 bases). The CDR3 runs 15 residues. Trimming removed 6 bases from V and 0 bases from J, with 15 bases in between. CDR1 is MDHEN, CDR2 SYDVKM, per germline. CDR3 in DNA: TGTGCCAGCAGGGGTCAGGGAGGAGGCTCCTACGAGCAGTACTTC. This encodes CASRGQGGGSYEQYF.

CDR3: CASPSQLGEDTEAFF. CDR3 DNA sequence: TGTGCCAGCCCTTCACAATTGGGGGAAGACACTGAAGCTTTCTTT. The chain is built from TRBV6-1 and TRBJ1-1, with D tentatively TRBD1 (5 bases). Trimming removed 8 bases at V and 3 bases at J, with 19 bases between. Germline V gene sequence: CDR1 MNHNS, CDR2 SASEGT. CDR3 length: 15 residues.

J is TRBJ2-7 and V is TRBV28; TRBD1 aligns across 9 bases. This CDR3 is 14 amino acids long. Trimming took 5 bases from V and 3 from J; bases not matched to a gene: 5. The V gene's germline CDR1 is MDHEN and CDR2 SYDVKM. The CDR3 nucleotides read TGTGCCAGCAGTCTCCAGACAGGGGGCTACGAGCAGTACTTC. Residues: CASSLQTGGYEQYF.

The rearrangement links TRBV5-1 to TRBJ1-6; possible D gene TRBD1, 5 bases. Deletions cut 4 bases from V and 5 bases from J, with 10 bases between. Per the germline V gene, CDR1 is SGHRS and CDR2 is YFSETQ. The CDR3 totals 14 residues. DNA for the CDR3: TGCGCCAGCAGCGCCAGAGGGGATAATTCACCCCTCCACTTT. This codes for CASSARGDNSPLHF.

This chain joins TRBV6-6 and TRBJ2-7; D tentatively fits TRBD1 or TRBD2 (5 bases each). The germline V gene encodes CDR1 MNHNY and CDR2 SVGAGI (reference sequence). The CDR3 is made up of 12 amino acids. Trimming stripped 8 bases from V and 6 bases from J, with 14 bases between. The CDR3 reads CASGLGTFEQYF. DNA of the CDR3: TGTGCCAGCGGTCTAGGGACGTTCGAGCAGTACTTC.

This CDR3 is CASSPRGSGYEQYF. DNA of the CDR3: TGTGCCAGCAGCCCTAGGGGTTCGGGTTACGAGCAGTACTTC. The chain recombines TRBV9 with TRBJ2-7, with D possibly matching TRBD1 (5 bases). The CDR3 runs to 14 residues. The V end lost 4 bases, the J end lost 4 bases, and 15 bases lay between the germline ends. The germline CDR1 and CDR2 sequences are SGDLS and YYNGEE.

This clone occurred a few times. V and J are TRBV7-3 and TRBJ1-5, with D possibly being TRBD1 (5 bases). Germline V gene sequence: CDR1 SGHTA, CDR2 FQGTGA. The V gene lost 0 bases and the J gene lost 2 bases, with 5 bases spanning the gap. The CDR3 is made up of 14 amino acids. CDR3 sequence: CASSLTGGNQPQHF. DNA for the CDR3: TGTGCCAGCAGCTTAACAGGGGGCAATCAGCCCCAGCATTTT.

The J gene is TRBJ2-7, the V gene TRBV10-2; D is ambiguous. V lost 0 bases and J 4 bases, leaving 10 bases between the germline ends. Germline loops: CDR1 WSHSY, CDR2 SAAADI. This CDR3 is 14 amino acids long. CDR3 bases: TGCGCCAGCAGTGAGTCGACCTATTTGTACGAGCAGTACTTC. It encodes CASSESTYLYEQYF.

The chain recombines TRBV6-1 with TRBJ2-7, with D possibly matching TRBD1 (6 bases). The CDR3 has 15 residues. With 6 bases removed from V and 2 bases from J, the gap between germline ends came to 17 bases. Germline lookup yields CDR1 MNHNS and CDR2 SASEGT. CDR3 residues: CASRGTGRVPYEQYF. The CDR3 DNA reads TGTGCCAGCAGGGGAACAGGGCGTGTCCCCTACGAGCAGTACTTC.

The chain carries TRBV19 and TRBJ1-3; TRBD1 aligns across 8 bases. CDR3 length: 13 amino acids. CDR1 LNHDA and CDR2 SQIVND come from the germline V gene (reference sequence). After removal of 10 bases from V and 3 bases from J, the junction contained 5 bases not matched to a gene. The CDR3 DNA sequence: TGTGCCACCTGGACAGGGTTTGGAAACACCATATATTTT. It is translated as CATWTGFGNTIYF.

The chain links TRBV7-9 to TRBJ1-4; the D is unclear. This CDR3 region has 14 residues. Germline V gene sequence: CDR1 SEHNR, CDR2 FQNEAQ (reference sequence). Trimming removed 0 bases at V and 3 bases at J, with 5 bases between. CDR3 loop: CASSLAVANEKLFF. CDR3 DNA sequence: TGTGCCAGCAGCTTAGCCGTGGCTAATGAAAAACTGTTTTTT.

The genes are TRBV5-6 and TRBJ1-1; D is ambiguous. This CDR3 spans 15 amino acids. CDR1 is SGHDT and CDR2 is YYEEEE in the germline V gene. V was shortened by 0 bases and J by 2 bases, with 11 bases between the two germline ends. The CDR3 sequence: CASSLAGQPNTEAFF. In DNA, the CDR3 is TGTGCCAGCAGCTTGGCCGGGCAGCCAAACACTGAAGCTTTCTTT.

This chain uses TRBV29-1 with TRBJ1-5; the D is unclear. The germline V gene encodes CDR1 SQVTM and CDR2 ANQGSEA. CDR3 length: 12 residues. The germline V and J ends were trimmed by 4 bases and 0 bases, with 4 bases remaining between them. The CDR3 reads CSVGSSNQPQHF. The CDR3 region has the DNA TGCAGCGTTGGGAGTAGCAATCAGCCCCAGCATTTT. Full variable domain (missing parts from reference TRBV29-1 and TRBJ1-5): SAVISQKPSRDICQRGTSLTIQCQVDSQVTMMFWYRQQPGQSLTLIATANQGSEATYESGFVIDKFPISRPNLTFSTLTVSNMSPEDSSIYLCSVGSSNQPQHFGDGTRLSIL.

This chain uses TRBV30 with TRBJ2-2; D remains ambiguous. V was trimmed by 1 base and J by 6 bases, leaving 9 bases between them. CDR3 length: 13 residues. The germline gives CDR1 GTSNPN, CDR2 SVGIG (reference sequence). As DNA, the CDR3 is TGTGCCTGGAGTGCCCGAAAGGCCGGGGAGCTGTTTTTT. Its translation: CAWSARKAGELFF.

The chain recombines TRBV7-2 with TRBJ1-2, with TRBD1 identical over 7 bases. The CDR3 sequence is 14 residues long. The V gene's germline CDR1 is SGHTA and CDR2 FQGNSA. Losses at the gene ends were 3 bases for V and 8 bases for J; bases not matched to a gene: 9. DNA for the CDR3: TGTGCCAGCAGCTTGGGGAGGGGGCGAGAAGGCTACACCTTC. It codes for CASSLGRGREGYTF.

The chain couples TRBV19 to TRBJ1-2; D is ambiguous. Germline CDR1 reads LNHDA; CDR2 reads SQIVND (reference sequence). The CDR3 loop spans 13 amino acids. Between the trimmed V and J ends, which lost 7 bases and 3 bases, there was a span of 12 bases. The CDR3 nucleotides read TGTGCCAGTAATATTGGACGGCACTATGGCTACACCTTC. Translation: CASNIGRHYGYTF.

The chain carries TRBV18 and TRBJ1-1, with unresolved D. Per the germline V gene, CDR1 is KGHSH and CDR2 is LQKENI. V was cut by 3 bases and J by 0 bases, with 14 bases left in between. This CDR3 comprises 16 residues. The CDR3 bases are TGTGCCAGCTCACCTGATTTGGGCACAATGAACACTGAAGCTTTCTTT. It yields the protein CASSPDLGTMNTEAFF.